These 21 T cell receptor beta chains share one sample of origin, sequenced in a study of blood T cells in healthy people across ages (dated by TCRdb to the mid-2010s). Library construction relied on 5' RACE. The run used an Illumina HiSeq 2500. A second PCR of roughly 6 to 12 cycles was run with a J-beta primer mix and a sample-barcoded 5' primer. The public reads were reanalyzed by TCRdb: fastp trimming at Q25, MiXCR alignment, in-frame beta chains only. CDR3 protein sequences are deduplicated, and each keeps its most common genes and DNA. This sample comprises 500,000 to 700,000 distinct CDR3 sequences, roughly 30% of them detected only once. About 15% of the sample is taken by the ten largest. The specimen sequenced was blood. The source is a woman of 80 years or more in good health.

As concerns this clonotype: Given a much more abundant clone one base away, this may be a read error. This chain links TRBV6-4 with TRBJ2-3; a weak D match, TRBD1 (6 bases). The germline gives CDR1 MRHNA, CDR2 SNTAGT. V lost 4 bases and J 2 bases, leaving 19 bases between the germline ends. CDR3 length: 17 amino acids. CDR3 residues: CASSAIGGRGDTDTQYF. CDR3 DNA: TGTGCCAGCAGTGCCATAGGGGGTAGAGGAGACACAGATACGCAGTATTTT.

The table lists this clonotype with a count of one. This chain's CDR3 is CASSNTGAVGEQYF. Written as DNA, the CDR3 is TGTGCCAGCAGCAACACAGGGGCCGTCGGCGAGCAGTACTTC. This chain joins TRBV11-2 and TRBJ2-5; 7 nucleotides line up with TRBD1. The J call may be incorrect, as the DNA end agrees better with TRBJ2-7. CDR3 size: 14 residues. Germline CDR1 is SGHAT and CDR2 is FQNNGV.

This clonotype was seen at least ten times. This rearrangement joins TRBV7-2 to TRBJ2-1; tentative D call: TRBD1 (6 bases). Germline CDR1 SGHTA, CDR2 FQGNSA. Trimming shortened V by 1 base and J by 5 bases, and 12 bases separated the two germline ends. The length of the CDR3 is 15 residues. The CDR3 spells CASSLEDSFHNEQFF. CDR3 nucleotide sequence: TGTGCCAGCAGCTTAGAGGACAGTTTCCACAATGAGCAGTTCTTC. Drawing the rest from reference TRBV7-2 and TRBJ2-1, the complete variable domain is GAGVSQSPSNKVTEKGKDVELRCDPISGHTALYWYRQSLGQGLEFLIYFQGNSAPDKSGLPSDRFSAERTGGSVSTLTIQRTQQEDSAVYLCASSLEDSFHNEQFFGPGTRLTVL.

This clonotype came up many times. The rearrangement joins TRBV27 to TRBJ2-5; D not resolved. V gave up 3 bases and J gave up 2 bases, with 10 bases separating them. The CDR3 contains 14 residues. From germline, CDR1 is MNHEY and CDR2 SMNVEV (reference sequence). CDR3: CASSFSALQETQYF. The CDR3 DNA follows: TGTGCCAGCAGTTTCTCCGCCCTACAAGAGACCCAGTACTTC.

The chain couples TRBV20-1 to TRBJ2-5; perhaps TRBD2 as D (7 bases). The V gene's germline CDR1 is DFQATT and CDR2 SNEGSKA (reference sequence). The V end was cut by 0 bases, the J end by 4 bases, with 12 bases between. This CDR3 is built from 14 residues. The CDR3 is CSARDMGGLETQYF. The CDR3 DNA is TGCAGTGCTAGAGATATGGGGGGGCTAGAGACCCAGTACTTC.

This clonotype was found many times. J is TRBJ2-5 and V is TRBV7-9; possibly TRBD2 for D (5 bases). The CDR3 extends over 14 amino acids. The germline V gene encodes CDR1 SEHNR and CDR2 FQNEAQ (reference sequence). V lost 0 bases and J 4 bases, leaving 9 bases between the germline ends. The CDR3 DNA sequence: TGTGCCAGCAGCTTAGCGGGGAGAGGAGAGACCCAGTACTTC. Protein: CASSLAGRGETQYF.

The rearrangement joins TRBV11-2 to TRBJ2-2; TRBD2 agrees at 10 bases. Germline loops: CDR1 SGHAT, CDR2 FQNNGV. This CDR3 is built from 14 residues. The trim removed 6 bases at V and 4 bases at J, leaving 2 bases unmatched. In nucleotides, the CDR3 is TGTGCCAGCAGGCTAGCGGGGGTCACCGGGGAGCTGTTTTTT. Translated: CASRLAGVTGELFF.

As regards this clonotype: The germline gene is not matched at one end of the junction; a read error may be the cause. The chain employs TRBV10-3 and TRBJ1-5, with D possibly TRBD1 on 6 matching bases. Per germline, CDR1 ENHRY and CDR2 SYGVKD. The CDR3 spans 15 residues. CDR3 DNA: TGTGCCATCAGTGACGGACGACAGGTCAATCACCCCCAGCATTTT. It yields the protein CAISDGRQVNHPQHF.

This chain connects TRBV20-1 to TRBJ2-7; weak D call: TRBD2 (5 bases). Trimming pared 1 base from V and 2 bases from J, leaving 12 bases between. This CDR3 is 14 amino acids long. In germline, CDR1 is DFQATT, CDR2 SNEGSKA (reference sequence). CDR3 nucleotides: TGCAGTGCTAGAGTTAGGGAGCCACCCTACGAGCAGTACTTC. Translation gives CSARVREPPYEQYF.

This clonotype was seen at least ten times. V gene TRBV12-3 or TRBV12-4 combines with J gene TRBJ1-2, with D unresolved. Trimming removed 4 bases at V and 4 bases at J, with 13 bases between. The CDR3 totals 14 residues. The chain's CDR3 is CASSSLGITYGYTF. The DNA for the CDR3 is TGTGCCAGCAGTTCTTTAGGGATAACCTATGGCTACACCTTC.

This clonotype was detected many times. This rearrangement joins TRBV13 to TRBJ2-3; D gene ambiguous. V gave up 6 bases and J gave up 0 bases, with 19 bases separating them. Per germline, CDR1 PRHDT and CDR2 FYEKMQ (reference sequence). The CDR3 consists of 17 residues. CDR3 loop: CASSTRTANPSTDTQYF. CDR3 nucleotide sequence: TGTGCCAGCAGTACTCGTACGGCGAACCCTAGCACAGATACGCAGTATTTT.

The V and J genes are TRBV20-1 and TRBJ2-4, with TRBD2 identical over 10 bases. The J call could be wrong; TRBJ2-7 is a better fit for the DNA end. CDR3 length equals 15 residues. Germline V gives CDR1 DFQATT, CDR2 SNEGSKA (reference sequence). This CDR3 is CSARDPGAGGREQYF. CDR3 bases: TGCAGTGCTAGAGATCCAGGAGCGGGGGGGCGCGAGCAGTACTTC.

This clonotype was found many times. The chain recombines TRBV12-3 or TRBV12-4 with TRBJ2-7; 7 bases are shared with TRBD1. Germline trimming cut 6 bases from V and 0 bases from J; bases unmatched to any gene: 8. CDR3 size: 15 residues. CDR3: CASRSGGIPSYEQYF. The DNA for the CDR3 is TGTGCCAGCAGGTCAGGGGGAATACCCTCCTACGAGCAGTACTTC.

This clonotype appeared many times. This chain uses TRBV5-1 with TRBJ1-6, with unresolved D. Germline V gene data show CDR1 as SGHRS and CDR2 as YFSETQ. Trimming took off 0 bases at V and 7 bases at J, with 5 bases between the two ends. The CDR3 is 13 amino acids. The CDR3 DNA sequence: TGCGCCAGCAGCTTGGAGGCCAATTCACCCCTCCACTTT. Residues: CASSLEANSPLHF.

This clonotype was seen once. It may be a read error: a sequence one base away is much more abundant. The chain recombines TRBV11-3 with TRBJ2-1, with D maybe TRBD1 (6 bases). Trimming took off 5 bases at V and 10 bases at J, with 18 bases between the two ends. From germline, CDR1 is SGHNT and CDR2 YENEEA. The CDR3 is 14 amino acids. CDR3 amino acids: CASSEYRAPYEQFF. CDR3 coding DNA: TGTGCCAGCAGCGAATACAGGGCACCCTACGAGCAGTTCTTC.

Comment on this clonotype: A much larger clone is a single base away; this may be a read error. The V and J genes are TRBV12-3 or TRBV12-4 and TRBJ1-2; D might be TRBD1 (5 bases). The CDR3 runs 13 residues. V lost 8 bases, J lost 6 bases, and 16 bases lay in between. As DNA, the CDR3 is TGTGCCAGCGGGATAAGGGGCGCGAATGGCTACACCTTC. It specifies CASGIRGANGYTF.

The table lists this clonotype with many counts. The chain has TRBV5-1 and TRBJ1-1; 9 nucleotides match TRBD1. Germline V gives CDR1 SGHRS, CDR2 YFSETQ. This CDR3 is 15 amino acids long. Trimming at V came to 4 bases and at J to 2 bases, leaving 6 bases not matched to a gene. CDR3 coding DNA: TGCGCCAGCAGCATGGACAGGGGTCTCAACACTGAAGCTTTCTTT. Protein: CASSMDRGLNTEAFF.

In this sample, this clonotype turned up a few times. J is TRBJ2-1 and V is TRBV11-1, with no clear D. The J call may be incorrect, as the DNA end agrees better with TRBJ2-7. Germline V gene lookup returns CDR1 SGHAT and CDR2 FQDESV (reference sequence). CDR3 length equals 15 residues. The CDR3 sequence: CASSLSHSSYNEQYF. The CDR3 bases are TGTGCCAGCAGCTTAAGTCACAGCTCCTACAATGAGCAGTACTTC.

About this clonotype itself: At one of its ends the junction is not consistent with the germline gene, which may arise from a read error. The chain links TRBV7-2 to TRBJ2-7; the D gene could be TRBD1 or TRBD2 (5 bases each). This CDR3 comprises 15 residues. Germline CDR1 reads SGHTA; CDR2 reads FQGNSA. CDR3 region: CANSPPLTGPYEQYF. The DNA for the CDR3 is TGTGCCAACAGCCCCCCCTTAACGGGGCCCTACGAGCAGTACTTC. Supplemented by reference TRBV7-2 and TRBJ2-7, the full variable domain reads GAGVSQSPSNKVTEKGKDVELRCDPISGHTALYWYRQSLGQGLEFLIYFQGNSAPDKSGLPSDRFSAERTGGSVSTLTIQRTQQEDSAVYLCANSPPLTGPYEQYFGPGTRLTVT.

This clonotype came up a few times. CDR3 in amino acids: CASRPLNTEAFF. As DNA, the CDR3 is TGTGCCAGCCGGCCGCTGAACACTGAAGCTTTCTTT. The rearrangement links TRBV6-6 to TRBJ1-1; no clear D. The V and J ends lost 8 bases and 0 bases respectively, with 7 bases between them. CDR1 is MNHNY and CDR2 is SVGAGI in the germline V gene (reference sequence). The CDR3 totals 12 residues.

The chain employs TRBV3-1 and TRBJ1-2; D is undetermined. The CDR3 has 14 residues. Germline-derived CDR1 and CDR2 are LGHDT and YNNKEL (reference sequence). Trimming removed 6 bases at V and 0 bases at J, with 11 bases between. CDR3 nucleotides: TGTGCCAGCAGTCGAGCAACAGCTAACTATGGCTACACCTTC. Its protein is CASSRATANYGYTF.